Listed below are T cell receptor beta chains from one sample, sequenced in a study of T cells in localized non-small cell lung cancer. Generated by immunoSEQ multiplex PCR, the TCRdb table keeps only in-frame clones and is missing some. The sample contains around 2,200 clones, less than 40% of which appear only once. The specimen was normal lung tissue next to the tumor, collected before any cancer treatment. These receptors all come from a female donor over 55 with stage I squamous cell lung carcinoma. The CDR3 runs from the conserved cysteine through the conserved F or W. D genes are given only for firm matches. Clone size is not always given. Where it is, it says once, few, many or a class for expanded clones.

clone_size j_call d_call v_call cdr3_aa cdr3_nt
NA TRBJ1-1 TRBD1 TRBV10-3 CAISEGTGDTSEAFF TGTGCCATCAGTGAGGGGACAGGGGATACTTCTGAAGCTTTCTTT
NA TRBJ1-3 NA TRBV2 CASSGSPVGDIGLYSSGNTIYF TGTGCCAGCAGTGGCTCCCCCGTTGGTGACATAGGGTTGTATAGCTCTGGAAACACCATATATTTT
few TRBJ1-1 NA TRBV6-1 CASSEGVNTEAFF TGTGCCAGCAGTGAAGGAGTGAACACTGAAGCTTTCTTT
few TRBJ1-6 TRBD1 TRBV28 CASSDRTGISPLHF TGTGCCAGCAGTGACCGGACAGGGATTTCACCCCTCCACTTT
NA TRBJ1-5 TRBD1 TRBV10-2 CASQTGGPYQPQHF TGCGCCAGTCAGACAGGGGGACCCTATCAGCCCCAGCATTTT
large TRBJ1-1 NA TRBV11-3 CASSLFGGANTEAFF TGTGCCAGCAGCCTCTTTGGGGGAGCAAACACTGAAGCTTTCTTT
NA TRBJ1-4 NA TRBV29-1 CSVESGLGYSIF TGCAGCGTTGAATCTGGGCTGGGGTATTCGATTTTT
NA TRBJ2-3 TRBD1 TRBV5-8 CASSLGGGLVDTQYF TGTGCCAGCAGCTTGGGAGGGGGCCTGGTAGATACGCAGTATTTT
few TRBJ2-3 NA TRBV28 CASSVGFGTDTQYF TGTGCCAGCAGTGTGGGCTTTGGCACAGATACGCAGTATTTT
few TRBJ2-5 NA TRBV9 CASSVSGRETQYF TGTGCCAGCAGCGTTTCCGGGCGGGAGACCCAGTACTTC
medium-sized TRBJ1-2 NA TRBV28 CASSLPGTNYGYTF TGTGCCAGCAGTTTACCAGGTACTAACTATGGCTACACCTTC
few TRBJ1-5 NA TRBV11-3 CASSWGEIQGQPQHF TGTGCCAGCAGCTGGGGAGAAATCCAGGGCCAGCCCCAGCATTTT
NA TRBJ2-5 TRBD2 TRBV19 CASSIDLAGLGAQYF TGTGCCAGTAGTATAGATTTAGCGGGGCTAGGGGCCCAGTACTTC
NA TRBJ1-4 NA TRBV11-3 CASSRLGAPESNEKLFF TGTGCCAGCAGCCGGCTGGGAGCCCCGGAGTCCAATGAAAAACTGTTTTTT
NA TRBJ2-1 TRBD2 TRBV29-1 CSVTGLAAYNEQFF TGCAGCGTTACGGGACTAGCGGCGTACAATGAGCAGTTCTTC
NA TRBJ1-5 NA TRBV29-1 CSVAGANQPQHF TGCAGCGTTGCGGGGGCCAATCAGCCCCAGCATTTT
NA TRBJ2-5 NA TRBV28 CASSRGGPTETQYF TGTGCCAGCAGCCGAGGGGGTCCTACAGAGACCCAGTACTTC
few TRBJ2-1 TRBD2 TRBV9 CASSVAIVAGGRNEQFF TGTGCCAGCAGCGTAGCTATCGTAGCGGGAGGGAGGAATGAGCAGTTCTTC
medium-sized TRBJ2-2 NA TRBV14 CASSILLGTGELFF TGTGCCAGCAGCATTCTGTTGGGCACCGGGGAGCTGTTTTTT
few TRBJ2-2 NA TRBV19 CASSIDYASGELFF TGTGCCAGTAGTATAGATTACGCGAGCGGGGAGCTGTTTTTT
NA TRBJ2-3 TRBD1 TRBV29-1 CSVGQGGDTQYF TGCAGCGTCGGACAGGGTGGAGATACGCAGTATTTT
NA TRBJ1-1 NA TRBV18 CASSRSRGEGTEAFF TGTGCCAGCTCCCGCTCCCGGGGGGAAGGCACTGAAGCTTTCTTT
NA TRBJ2-1 NA TRBV18 CASSPQDEDEQFF TGTGCCAGCTCACCACAAGATGAGGATGAGCAGTTCTTC
large TRBJ2-3 TRBD2 TRBV9 CASSDGGRAFTDTQYF TGTGCCAGCAGCGACGGCGGGAGGGCCTTTACAGATACGCAGTATTTT
NA TRBJ2-3 TRBD1 TRBV11-3 CASSLGTGLGIRPKTDTQYF TGTGCCAGCAGCTTGGGGACAGGGCTTGGGATCCGGCCTAAGACAGATACGCAGTATTTT
NA TRBJ1-5 NA TRBV19 CASSRGNSNQPQHF TGTGCCAGTAGCCGGGGGAATAGCAATCAGCCCCAGCATTTT
few TRBJ2-7 NA TRBV19 CASSMNTKYEQYF TGTGCCAGTAGTATGAACACCAAATACGAGCAGTACTTC
NA TRBJ1-6 TRBD1 TRBV9 CASSPEGAFYSPLHF TGTGCCAGCAGTCCGGAGGGGGCTTTCTATTCACCCCTCCACTTT
NA TRBJ2-7 NA TRBV4-1 CASSQGATYEQYF TGCGCCAGCAGCCAAGGGGCAACCTACGAGCAGTACTTC
few TRBJ1-5 NA TRBV6-8 CASSSPGQPQHF TGTGCCAGCAGTTCCCCGGGGCAGCCCCAGCATTTT
few TRBJ2-2 NA TRBV11-3 CASKTGQNTGELFF TGTGCCAGCAAGACAGGTCAGAACACCGGGGAGCTGTTTTTT
medium-sized TRBJ2-1 NA TRBV11-3 CASSSHQGADNEQFF TGTGCCAGCAGCTCCCACCAGGGAGCGGACAATGAGCAGTTCTTC
few TRBJ2-3 NA TRBV11-3 CASSRQPGSTDTQYF TGTGCCAGCAGCCGACAGCCGGGAAGCACAGATACGCAGTATTTT
NA TRBJ1-2 TRBD1 TRBV28 CASSLVGQGAPIGYTF TGTGCCAGCAGTTTAGTGGGACAGGGGGCTCCTATCGGCTACACCTTC
few TRBJ1-1 NA TRBV28 CASSLRQNTEAFF TGTGCCAGCAGTTTAAGGCAGAACACTGAAGCTTTCTTT
many TRBJ1-2 NA TRBV11-3 CASSQVSGGSGGYGYTF TGTGCCAGCAGCCAAGTCTCCGGGGGGTCTGGCGGGTATGGCTACACCTTC
few TRBJ1-4 NA TRBV6-8 CASSYSTPAELFF TGTGCCAGCAGTTACTCTACACCAGCCGAACTGTTTTTT
NA TRBJ1-6 NA TRBV19 CASTRQAEGIGRYSPLHF TGTGCCAGTACAAGACAGGCGGAGGGAATTGGGCGGTATTCACCCCTCCACTTT
few TRBJ1-6 TRBD1 TRBV11-3 CASSLDRGRSPLHF TGTGCCAGCAGCCTCGACAGGGGTCGGTCACCCCTCCACTTT
few TRBJ1-3 NA TRBV7-6 CASSQAKGGDTIYF TGTGCCAGCAGCCAAGCTAAGGGGGGGGACACCATATATTTT